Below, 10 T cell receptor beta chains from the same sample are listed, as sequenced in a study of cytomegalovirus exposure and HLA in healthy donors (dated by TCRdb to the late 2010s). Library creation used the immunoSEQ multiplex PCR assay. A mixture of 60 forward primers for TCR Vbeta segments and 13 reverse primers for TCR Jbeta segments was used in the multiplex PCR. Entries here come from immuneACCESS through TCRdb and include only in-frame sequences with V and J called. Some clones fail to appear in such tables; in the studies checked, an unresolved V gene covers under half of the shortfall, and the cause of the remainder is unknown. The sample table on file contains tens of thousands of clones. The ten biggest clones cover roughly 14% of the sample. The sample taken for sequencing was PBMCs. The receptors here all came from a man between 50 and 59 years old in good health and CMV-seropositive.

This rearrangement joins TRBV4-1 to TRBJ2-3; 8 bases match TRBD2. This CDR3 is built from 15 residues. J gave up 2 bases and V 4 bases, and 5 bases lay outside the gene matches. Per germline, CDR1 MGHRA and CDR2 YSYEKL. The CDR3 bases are TGCGCCAGCAGCCCCGGGGGGGGGTACACAGATACGCAGTATTTT. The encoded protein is CASSPGGGYTDTQYF.

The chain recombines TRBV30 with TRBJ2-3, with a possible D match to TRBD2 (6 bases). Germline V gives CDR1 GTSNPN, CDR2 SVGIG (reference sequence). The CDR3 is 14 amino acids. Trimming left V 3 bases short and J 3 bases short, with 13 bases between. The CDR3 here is CAWRNRRVTDTQYF. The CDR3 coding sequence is TGTGCCTGGAGGAATCGGAGGGTTACAGATACGCAGTATTTT.

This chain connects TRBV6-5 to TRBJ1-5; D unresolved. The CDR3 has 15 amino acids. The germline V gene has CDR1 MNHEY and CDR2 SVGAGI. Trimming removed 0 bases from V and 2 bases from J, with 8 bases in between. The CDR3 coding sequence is TGTGCCAGCAGTTACTCACCGAGTGGCAATCAGCCCCAGCATTTT. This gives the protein CASSYSPSGNQPQHF.

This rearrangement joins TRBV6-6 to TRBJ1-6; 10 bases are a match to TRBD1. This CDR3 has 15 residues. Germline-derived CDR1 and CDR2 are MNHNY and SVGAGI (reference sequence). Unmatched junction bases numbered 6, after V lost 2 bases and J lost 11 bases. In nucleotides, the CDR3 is TGTGCCAGCAGTTACCTAGCCGGGACAGGGGCACCCCTCCACTTT. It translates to CASSYLAGTGAPLHF.

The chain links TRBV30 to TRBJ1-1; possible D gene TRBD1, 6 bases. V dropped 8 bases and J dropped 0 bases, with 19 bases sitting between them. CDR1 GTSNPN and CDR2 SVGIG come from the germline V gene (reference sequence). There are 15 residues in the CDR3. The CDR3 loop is CALFDRYPMNTEAFF. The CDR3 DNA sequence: TGTGCCCTCTTCGACAGGTACCCTATGAACACTGAAGCTTTCTTT.

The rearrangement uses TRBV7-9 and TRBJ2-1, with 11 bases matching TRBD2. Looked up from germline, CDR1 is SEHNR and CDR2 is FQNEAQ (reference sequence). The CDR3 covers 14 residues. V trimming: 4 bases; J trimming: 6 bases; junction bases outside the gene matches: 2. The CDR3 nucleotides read TGTGCCAGCAGCTCTCTAGCGGGAGGCAATGAGCAGTTCTTC. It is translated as CASSSLAGGNEQFF.

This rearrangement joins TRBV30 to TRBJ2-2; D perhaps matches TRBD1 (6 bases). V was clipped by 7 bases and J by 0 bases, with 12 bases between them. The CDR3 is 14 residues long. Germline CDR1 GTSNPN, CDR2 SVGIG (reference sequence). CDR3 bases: TGTGCCTTTTACAGGGTCTCGAACACCGGGGAGCTGTTTTTT. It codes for CAFYRVSNTGELFF.

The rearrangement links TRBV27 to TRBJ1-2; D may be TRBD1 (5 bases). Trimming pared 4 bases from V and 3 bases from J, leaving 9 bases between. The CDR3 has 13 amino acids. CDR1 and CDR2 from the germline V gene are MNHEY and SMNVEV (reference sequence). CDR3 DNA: TGTGCCAGCAGTTCCCTCAGGGACTATGGCTACACCTTC. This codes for CASSSLRDYGYTF.

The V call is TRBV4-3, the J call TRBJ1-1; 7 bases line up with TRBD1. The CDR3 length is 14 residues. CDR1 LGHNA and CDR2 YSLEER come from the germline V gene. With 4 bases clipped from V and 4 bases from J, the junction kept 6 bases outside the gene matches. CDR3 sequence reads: CASSPTGRSTEAFF. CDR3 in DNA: TGCGCCAGCAGCCCGACAGGGAGGAGCACTGAAGCTTTCTTT.

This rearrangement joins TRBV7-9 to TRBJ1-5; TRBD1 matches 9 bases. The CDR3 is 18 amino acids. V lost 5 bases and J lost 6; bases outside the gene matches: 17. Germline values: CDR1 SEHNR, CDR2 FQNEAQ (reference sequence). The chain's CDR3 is CASSPIGAGQGPTQPQHF. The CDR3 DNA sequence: TGTGCCAGCAGCCCAATTGGGGCAGGACAGGGGCCCACTCAGCCCCAGCATTTT.